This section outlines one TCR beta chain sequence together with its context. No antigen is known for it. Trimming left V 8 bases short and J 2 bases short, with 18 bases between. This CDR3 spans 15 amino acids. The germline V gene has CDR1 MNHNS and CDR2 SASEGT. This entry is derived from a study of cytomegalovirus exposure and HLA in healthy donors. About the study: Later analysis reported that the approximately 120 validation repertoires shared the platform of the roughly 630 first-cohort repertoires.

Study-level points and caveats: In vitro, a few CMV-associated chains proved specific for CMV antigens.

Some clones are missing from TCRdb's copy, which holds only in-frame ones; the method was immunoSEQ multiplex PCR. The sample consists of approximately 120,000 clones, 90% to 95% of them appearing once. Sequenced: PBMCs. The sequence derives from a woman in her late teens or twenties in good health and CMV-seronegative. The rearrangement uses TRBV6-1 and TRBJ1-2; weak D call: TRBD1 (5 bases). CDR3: CASVPGGVLNYGYTF. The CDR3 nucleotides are TGTGCCAGCGTTCCGGGGGGGGTATTAAACTATGGCTACACCTTC.